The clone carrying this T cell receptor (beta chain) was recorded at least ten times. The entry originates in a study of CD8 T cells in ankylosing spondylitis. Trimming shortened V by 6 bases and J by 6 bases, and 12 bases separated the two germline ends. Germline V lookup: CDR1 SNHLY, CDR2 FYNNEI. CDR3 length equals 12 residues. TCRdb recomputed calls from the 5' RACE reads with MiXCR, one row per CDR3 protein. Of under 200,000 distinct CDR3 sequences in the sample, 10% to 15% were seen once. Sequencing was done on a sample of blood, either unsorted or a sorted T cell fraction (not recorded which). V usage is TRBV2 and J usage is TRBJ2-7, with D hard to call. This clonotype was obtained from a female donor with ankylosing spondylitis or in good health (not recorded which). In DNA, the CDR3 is TGTGCCAGCAGGGCGGAGTCAGCCGAGCAGTACTTC. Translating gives CASRAESAEQYF.